These 25 T cell receptor beta chains originate from one sample sequenced in a study of blood T cells in healthy people across ages. Sample-barcoded 5' priming and a J-beta primer mix drove a second PCR of roughly 6 to 12 cycles. MiXCR, applied by TCRdb to the 5' RACE reads, yields one record per CDR3 protein. The sample has about 1.4 million distinct CDR3 sequences; approximately 63% are singletons. The sequencing sample was made of blood. The source of these receptors is a man in his late teens or twenties in good health.

This clonotype was seen more than once but under ten times. This sequence joins TRBV5-1 and TRBJ2-3, with TRBD2 identical over 8 bases. With V trimmed by 4 bases and J by 4 bases, 23 bases remained unmatched. Germline CDR1 reads SGHRS; CDR2 reads YFSETQ. This CDR3 has 20 residues. For the CDR3, the DNA is TGCGCCAGCAGCCAGAGCCCGATGACTTTAGCGGGACAAGGCGCAGATACGCAGTATTTT. Amino acid sequence: CASSQSPMTLAGQGADTQYF.

The chain links TRBV29-1 to TRBJ1-1; a weak D match, TRBD1 (5 bases). Deletions cut 5 bases from V and 5 bases from J, with 12 bases between. CDR3 length: 12 residues. CDR1 SQVTM and CDR2 ANQGSEA come from the germline V gene. The CDR3 DNA is TGCAGCGTTTTATTGGGGGGAACTGAAGCTTTCTTT. Residues: CSVLLGGTEAFF.

The V and J genes are TRBV27 and TRBJ2-4, with D perhaps TRBD1 (7 bases). The J call is uncertain, as TRBJ2-7 better fits the DNA end. This CDR3 contains 16 residues. Germline CDR1 is MNHEY and CDR2 is SMNVEV (reference sequence). CDR3 residues: CASSPGGRAGLYEQYF. CDR3 coding DNA: TGTGCCAGCAGTCCAGGGGGGCGAGCGGGCCTCTACGAGCAGTACTTC.

The chain employs TRBV7-2 and TRBJ2-2, with a weak D call TRBD2 (6 bases). V was cut by 5 bases and J by 7 bases, with 14 bases left in between. The CDR3 is made up of 14 amino acids. Germline V gene data show CDR1 as SGHTA and CDR2 as FQGNSA. The CDR3 spells CASSPVARGGELFF. The CDR3 region has the DNA TGTGCCAGCAGCCCTGTAGCGCGGGGCGGGGAGCTGTTTTTT. The full variable domain, with the rest looked up from reference TRBV7-2 and TRBJ2-2, is GAGVSQSPSNKVTEKGKDVELRCDPISGHTALYWYRQSLGQGLEFLIYFQGNSAPDKSGLPSDRFSAERTGGSVSTLTIQRTQQEDSAVYLCASSPVARGGELFFGEGSRLTVL.

The rearrangement links TRBV20-1 to TRBJ2-3, with 11 bases that match TRBD2. CDR1 DFQATT and CDR2 SNEGSKA come from the germline V gene (reference sequence). CDR3 length: 11 amino acids. Unmatched junction bases numbered 6, after V lost 5 bases and J lost 14 bases. The CDR3 bases are TGCAGTGCTCAGACTAGCGGGACGACGTATTTT. Its translation: CSAQTSGTTYF.

This clonotype was recorded a few times. The CDR3 is CASSTGGAFETQYF. CDR3 DNA sequence: TGTGCCAGCAGCACGGGGGGGGCTTTTGAGACCCAGTACTTC. J is TRBJ2-5 and V is TRBV7-2; 8 bases agree with TRBD2. The length of the CDR3 is 14 residues. The germline gives CDR1 SGHTA, CDR2 FQGNSA. The J segment lost 5 bases and the V segment lost 5 bases, leaving 7 bases of the junction unmatched.

This clonotype appeared a few times. The J gene is TRBJ2-1, the V gene TRBV7-2; maybe TRBD2 (6 bases). Germline V lookup: CDR1 SGHTA, CDR2 FQGNSA. V lost 4 bases and J lost 6, with 13 bases in between. The length of the CDR3 is 14 residues. As DNA, the CDR3 is TGTGCCAGCAGCTCGACCGGACTACCCAATGAGCAGTTCTTC. It specifies CASSSTGLPNEQFF.

The gene calls are TRBV29-1 and TRBJ2-5; weak D call: TRBD2 (5 bases). The CDR3 is 13 amino acids. Germline CDR1 and CDR2: SQVTM and ANQGSEA. Between the trimmed V and J ends, which lost 6 bases and 4 bases, there was a span of 15 bases. CDR3: CSVARRLAETQYF. The DNA for the CDR3 is TGCAGCGTCGCAAGGAGGCTGGCAGAGACCCAGTACTTC.

V usage is TRBV4-3 and J usage is TRBJ1-1; D is unresolved. The CDR3 extends over 14 amino acids. CDR1 is LGHNA and CDR2 is YSLEER in the germline V gene. Trimming took off 3 bases at V and 1 base at J, with 9 bases between the two ends. CDR3 amino acids: CASSQGSSNTEAFF. For the CDR3, the DNA is TGCGCCAGCAGCCAGGGCAGCTCGAACACTGAAGCTTTCTTT.

The V and J genes are TRBV6-2 or TRBV6-3 and TRBJ2-3; tentatively, D is TRBD1 or TRBD2 (5 bases each). The CDR3 totals 14 residues. Trimming left V 7 bases short and J 3 bases short, with 14 bases between. Germline-derived CDR1 and CDR2 are MNHEY and SVGEGT. CDR3 loop: CASTDGTETDTQYF. For the CDR3, the DNA is TGTGCCAGCACCGACGGGACGGAAACAGATACGCAGTATTTT.

This rearrangement joins TRBV4-3 to TRBJ2-7; TRBD2 might be the D (6 bases). Trimming stripped 0 bases from V and 3 bases from J, with 12 bases between. CDR3 length: 15 residues. Germline V gene lookup returns CDR1 LGHNA and CDR2 YSLEER. The CDR3 here is CASSQDSAGNYEQYF. For the CDR3, the DNA is TGCGCCAGCAGCCAAGATAGTGCGGGGAACTACGAGCAGTACTTC.

The chain couples TRBV12-3 or TRBV12-4 to TRBJ1-2; a weak D match, TRBD1 (6 bases). V was pared by 3 bases and J by 4 bases, with 18 bases between. This CDR3 is 16 amino acids long. Here the CDR3 reads CASSFLYRVDAYGYTF. As DNA, the CDR3 is TGTGCCAGCAGTTTTTTGTACAGGGTAGACGCCTATGGCTACACCTTC.

The rearrangement joins TRBV6-5 to TRBJ2-2; 10 bases fit TRBD1. Germline V gene lookup returns CDR1 MNHEY and CDR2 SVGAGI. Trimming removed 7 bases from V and 9 bases from J; junction bases left unmatched: 14. The CDR3 sequence is 16 residues long. The CDR3 loop reads CASKGRPGQGPRELFF. CDR3 coding DNA: TGTGCCAGCAAAGGCCGTCCGGGACAGGGGCCAAGGGAGCTGTTTTTT.

The V and J genes are TRBV27 and TRBJ2-3; TRBD1 aligns across 9 bases. The germline V gene has CDR1 MNHEY and CDR2 SMNVEV (reference sequence). This CDR3 is built from 17 residues. V dropped 4 bases and J dropped 2; count of bases not matched to a gene: 10. The CDR3 coding sequence is TGTGCCAGCAGTTCCCCGGGACAGGGCCTACTCACAGATACGCAGTATTTT. Its protein product is CASSSPGQGLLTDTQYF.

Of note for this clonotype: Here the CDR3 omits its conserved ending phenylalanine or tryptophan, so a read error is the likely source. V and J are TRBV3-1 and TRBJ2-1, with 9 bases lining up with TRBD1. TRBJ2-7 matches the DNA end more closely, so the J call is doubtful. The CDR3 has 16 amino acids. Germline V gene data show CDR1 as LGHDT and CDR2 as YNNKEL (reference sequence). The CDR3 region has the DNA TGTGCCAGCAGCCCACGGCCCGGGACAGGGAAGCTTGAGCAGTACTTG. It yields the protein CASSPRPGTGKLEQYL.

The CDR3 reads CASSFGGHTEAFF. The CDR3 bases are TGCGCCAGCAGCTTTGGGGGGCACACTGAAGCTTTCTTT. The rearrangement joins TRBV5-1 to TRBJ1-1, with D possibly TRBD1 on 6 matching bases. The CDR3 has 13 amino acids. CDR1 SGHRS and CDR2 YFSETQ come from the germline V gene. V dropped 2 bases and J dropped 3 bases, with 8 bases sitting between them.

This chain links TRBV29-1 with TRBJ2-3; D remains ambiguous. CDR1 and CDR2 (germline): SQVTM, ANQGSEA. Trimming pared 1 base from V and 1 base from J, leaving 9 bases between. This CDR3 comprises 14 residues. In nucleotides, the CDR3 is TGCAGCGTTGAAGGGCCCATACGCACAGATACGCAGTATTTT. Protein sequence: CSVEGPIRTDTQYF.

The V gene is TRBV14, the J gene TRBJ2-2, with D maybe TRBD2 (6 bases). The germline CDR1 and CDR2 sequences are SGHDN and FVKESK. CDR3 size: 17 residues. Between the trimmed V and J ends, which lost 0 bases and 1 base, there was a span of 12 bases. CDR3 coding DNA: TGTGCCAGCAGCCAAGACGTCTGGGGACTGAACACCGGGGAGCTGTTTTTT. Amino acids: CASSQDVWGLNTGELFF.

The rearrangement joins TRBV24-1 to TRBJ2-1; D remains ambiguous. V lost 5 bases and J 8 bases, leaving 9 bases between the germline ends. This CDR3 region has 12 residues. CDR1 and CDR2 from the germline V gene are KGHDR and SFDVKD. In nucleotides, the CDR3 is TGTGCCACCAGTGGTTCCCATGATGAGCAGTTCTTC. Its translation: CATSGSHDEQFF.

V is TRBV29-1 and J is TRBJ1-3, with D perhaps matching TRBD1 (6 bases). CDR3 length equals 16 residues. Trimming pared 8 bases from V and 4 bases from J, leaving 24 bases between. Germline values: CDR1 SQVTM, CDR2 ANQGSEA. The CDR3 bases are TGCAGCACCCGCCTGGACGACCCGGGGGCGGGAAACACCATATATTTT. It is translated as CSTRLDDPGAGNTIYF.

The J gene is TRBJ2-7, the V gene TRBV7-9, with 8 bases that match TRBD1. The junction had 8 bases not matched to a gene; V was cut back by 1 base and J by 6 bases. CDR1 and CDR2 (germline): SEHNR, FQNEAQ (reference sequence). The CDR3 has 15 residues. CDR3 coding DNA: TGTGCCAGCAGCTTAGTCATCCAGGACAGGGCCGAGCAGTACTTC. Amino acid sequence: CASSLVIQDRAEQYF.

The rearrangement links TRBV18 to TRBJ2-4; D gene ambiguous. The J call may not be correct, given that the DNA end is closer to TRBJ2-5. The CDR3 runs to 12 residues. Germline-derived CDR1 and CDR2 are KGHSH and LQKENI. CDR3 protein: CASSRAKETQYF. In DNA, the CDR3 is TGTGCCAGCTCCCGAGCGAAGGAGACCCAGTACTTC.

The rearrangement links TRBV10-3 to TRBJ1-2, with a possible D match to TRBD1 (5 bases). The germline V gene has CDR1 ENHRY and CDR2 SYGVKD. Trimming cost V 11 bases and J 3 bases, with 13 bases left between them. CDR3 size: 12 residues. The CDR3 DNA reads TGTGCCCTGCAGGGCCATGACTATGGCTACACCTTC. Protein product: CALQGHDYGYTF.

In this sample, this clonotype turned up a few times. This rearrangement joins TRBV12-3 or TRBV12-4 to TRBJ2-3; 7 nucleotides agree with TRBD2. The CDR3 spans 16 residues. Trimming removed 8 bases from V and 4 bases from J; junction bases left unmatched: 15. CDR3 loop: CASGPLVLAIADTQYF. The CDR3 region has the DNA TGTGCCAGCGGACCACTAGTACTAGCGATCGCAGATACGCAGTATTTT.

The sample holds a few counts of this clonotype. CDR3 in DNA: TGCAGTGCTAGAGGTCGGGAAATAAGGCTTGGTGGCTATGGCTACACCTTC. Translating it yields CSARGREIRLGGYGYTF. The rearrangement links TRBV20-1 to TRBJ1-2; D uncertain. Germline lookup yields CDR1 DFQATT and CDR2 SNEGSKA (reference sequence). V shed 1 base and J shed 4 bases, with 22 bases lying between them. This CDR3 is built from 17 residues.